These 32 T cell receptor beta chains share one sample of origin, sequenced in a study of cytomegalovirus exposure and HLA in healthy donors. The PCR employed 60 Vbeta primers together with 13 Jbeta primers. Repertoires were generated with immunoSEQ multiplex PCR, while TCRdb's copy carries only in-frame clones and drops some. The sample includes around 150,000 clones, around 68% of them seen just once. Source material: PBMCs. The receptors were gathered from a middle-aged woman in good health and CMV-seropositive.

This rearrangement joins TRBV9 to TRBJ2-7, with TRBD1 matching over 9 bases. V lost 4 bases to trimming and J lost 6 bases; unmatched junction nucleotides: 11. CDR3 length: 15 amino acids. From germline, CDR1 is SGDLS and CDR2 YYNGEE. The CDR3 DNA reads TGTGCCAGCAGCCCGGGGACAGGGACCCTATCCGAGCAGTACTTC. It is translated as CASSPGTGTLSEQYF.

The gene calls are TRBV19 and TRBJ2-7; 7 positions agree with TRBD2. CDR1 and CDR2 (germline): LNHDA, SQIVND (reference sequence). CDR3 size: 16 residues. Trimming at V came to 4 bases and at J to 5 bases, leaving 14 bases not matched to a gene. The CDR3 coding sequence is TGTGCCAGTAGTAAATGGGGCCAAGCGGGAAACGACGAGCAGTACTTC. Translating gives CASSKWGQAGNDEQYF.

The chain links TRBV15 to TRBJ2-1; D is perhaps TRBD2 (7 bases). The CDR3 sequence is 15 residues long. The V gene's germline CDR1 is LNHNV and CDR2 YYDKDF (reference sequence). Trimming removed 0 bases at V and 6 bases at J, with 12 bases between. CDR3 DNA sequence: TGTGCCACCAGCAGAGATAAGGGAGGGGGCAATGAGCAGTTCTTC. Translation: CATSRDKGGGNEQFF.

The chain recombines TRBV4-1 with TRBJ2-7; weak D call: TRBD1 (5 bases). The CDR3 spans 15 residues. Trimming left V 7 bases short and J 5 bases short, with 21 bases between. The germline V gene has CDR1 MGHRA and CDR2 YSYEKL. CDR3 in DNA: TGCGCCAGCACCCGGCAAACGGACGGACAACACGAGCAGTACTTC. This sequence encodes CASTRQTDGQHEQYF.

V is TRBV10-3 and J is TRBJ2-4, with 8 bases lining up with TRBD1. The CDR3 totals 14 residues. Per germline, CDR1 ENHRY and CDR2 SYGVKD. Unmatched junction bases numbered 5, after V lost 8 bases and J lost 2 bases. The CDR3 coding sequence is TGTGCCATCGTGGGACAGGTGCCCAAAAACATTCAGTACTTC. The encoded protein is CAIVGQVPKNIQYF.

V gene TRBV30 combines with J gene TRBJ2-5, with TRBD2 matching 14 bases. This CDR3 region has 17 residues. The germline V gene encodes CDR1 GTSNPN and CDR2 SVGIG (reference sequence). The V segment lost 0 bases and the J segment 9 bases; nucleotides outside the gene matches: 12. CDR3: CAWSVPSTSGRGGAQYF. The CDR3 DNA reads as TGTGCCTGGAGTGTTCCCTCGACTAGCGGGAGGGGGGGGGCCCAGTACTTC.

This rearrangement joins TRBV5-6 to TRBJ1-1; TRBD1 is a possible D gene (5 bases). CDR1 is SGHDT, CDR2 YYEEEE, per germline. This CDR3 comprises 14 residues. Trimming stripped 2 bases from V and 0 bases from J, with 8 bases between. The CDR3 region has the DNA TGTGCCAGCAGCTTCCAGGGCCTGAACACTGAAGCTTTCTTT. It codes for CASSFQGLNTEAFF.

The chain uses TRBV19 and TRBJ2-1; 16 bases agree with TRBD2. In germline, CDR1 is LNHDA, CDR2 SQIVND (reference sequence). The V gene end was trimmed by 5 bases and the J gene end by 9 bases; junction bases not matched to a gene: 4. CDR3 size: 15 residues. The CDR3 region has the DNA TGTGCCAGTAGTGGGACTAGCGGGAGGGTCGGTGAGCAGTTCTTC. Amino acid sequence: CASSGTSGRVGEQFF.

The V call is TRBV5-1, the J call TRBJ2-1; 9 nucleotides agree with TRBD2. The CDR3 is 17 residues long. The germline CDR1 and CDR2 sequences are SGHRS and YFSETQ. V was pared by 0 bases and J by 9 bases, with 13 bases of the junction left unmatched. CDR3 loop: CASSLVQRGDSIGEQFF. The CDR3 DNA is TGCGCCAGCAGCTTGGTCCAGCGGGGGGATTCGATAGGTGAGCAGTTCTTC.

The chain couples TRBV19 to TRBJ2-1; 9 bases are shared with TRBD2. V lost 5 bases to trimming and J lost 13 bases; unmatched junction nucleotides: 12. The CDR3 has 14 amino acids. Germline lookup yields CDR1 LNHDA and CDR2 SQIVND (reference sequence). The CDR3 DNA reads TGTGCCAGTAGTCCCGGCGGGGGGGCGACGAATCAGTTCTTC. Translated, it gives CASSPGGGATNQFF. Full variable domain (remainder filled in from reference TRBV19 and TRBJ2-1): DGGITQSPKYLFRKEGQNVTLSCEQNLNHDAMYWYRQDPGQGLRLIYYSQIVNDFQKGDIAEGYSVSREKKESFPLTVTSAQKNPTAFYLCASSPGGGATNQFFGPGTRLTVL.

The rearrangement links TRBV9 to TRBJ2-2; a weak D match, TRBD2 (7 bases). V lost 5 bases and J 5 bases, leaving 10 bases between the germline ends. The germline gives CDR1 SGDLS, CDR2 YYNGEE. This CDR3 region has 13 residues. The CDR3 loop is CASSAGATGELFF. The CDR3 DNA is TGTGCCAGCAGTGCGGGGGCTACCGGGGAGCTGTTTTTT. The complete variable domain, with remaining parts taken from reference TRBV9 and TRBJ2-2, reads DSGVTQTPKHLITATGQRVTLRCSPRSGDLSVYWYQQSLDQGLQFLIQYYNGEERAKGNILERFSAQQFPDLHSELNLSSLELGDSALYFCASSAGATGELFFGEGSRLTVL.

This clone was detected only a few times. The V and J genes are TRBV28 and TRBJ2-2, with 8 positions matching TRBD1. The germline gives CDR1 MDHEN, CDR2 SYDVKM. The CDR3 is 15 residues long. V dropped 7 bases and J dropped 4; count of bases not matched to a gene: 8. CDR3 amino acids: CASIPGQGATGELFF. The CDR3 DNA follows: TGTGCCAGCATCCCTGGGCAGGGGGCCACCGGGGAGCTGTTTTTT.

The rearrangement uses TRBV4-3 and TRBJ2-5; D gene ambiguous. The J call is doubtful: the DNA matches TRBJ2-7 better. Germline V lookup: CDR1 LGHNA, CDR2 YSLEER. This CDR3 has 13 residues. The CDR3 here is CASSQESSYEQYF. Here the CDR3 DNA reads TGCGCCAGCAGCCAAGAATCATCGTACGAGCAGTACTTC.

The chain couples TRBV4-3 to TRBJ2-7; 10 bases are shared with TRBD2. This CDR3 is 16 amino acids long. Germline V lookup: CDR1 LGHNA, CDR2 YSLEER. V gave up 0 bases and J gave up 4 bases; unmatched junction bases: 6. CDR3: CASSQDFLAGAYEQYF. DNA for the CDR3: TGCGCCAGCAGCCAAGATTTCCTAGCGGGAGCTTACGAGCAGTACTTC.

A few counts support this clone. The gene calls are TRBV5-6 and TRBJ1-2, with TRBD1 matching over 10 bases. Germline V CDR1 and CDR2: SGHDT, YYEEEE. This CDR3 region has 14 residues. V was clipped by 0 bases and J by 7 bases; unmatched bases: 3. CDR3: CASSLGQGAGGYTF. DNA for the CDR3: TGTGCCAGCAGCTTGGGACAGGGGGCAGGTGGCTACACCTTC.

This clone was observed a handful of times. The genes are TRBV27 and TRBJ2-1, with no clear D. V lost 0 bases, J lost 6 bases, and 15 bases lay in between. The germline CDR1 and CDR2 sequences are MNHEY and SMNVEV (reference sequence). The length of the CDR3 is 16 residues. DNA of the CDR3: TGTGCCAGCAGTTTATCTTTAGCTACTCTGGGCAATGAGCAGTTCTTC. Its protein product is CASSLSLATLGNEQFF.

This clone was counted a few times. The chain employs TRBV19 and TRBJ1-5; no firm D call. CDR3 length: 13 amino acids. With 5 bases removed from V and 5 bases from J, the gap between germline ends came to 10 bases. Germline V gene data show CDR1 as LNHDA and CDR2 as SQIVND (reference sequence). The CDR3 spells CASSAQEDQPQHF. The CDR3 coding sequence is TGTGCCAGTAGTGCCCAGGAGGATCAGCCCCAGCATTTT.

The chain has TRBV28 and TRBJ1-4; perhaps TRBD1 as D (5 bases). The germline V and J ends were trimmed by 6 bases and 15 bases, with 23 bases remaining between them. Germline V gives CDR1 MDHEN, CDR2 SYDVKM. The CDR3 contains 14 residues. CDR3 protein: CASRLGALGSRVFF. CDR3 nucleotide sequence: TGTGCCAGCAGGTTAGGGGCCTTAGGAAGTAGGGTGTTTTTT. Complete variable domain (other parts from reference TRBV28 and TRBJ1-4): DVKVTQSSRYLVKRTGEKVFLECVQDMDHENMFWYRQDPGLGLRLIYFSYDVKMKEKGDIPEGYSVSREKKERFSLILESASTNQTSMYLCASRLGALGSRVFFGSGTQLSVL.

This clone has a handful of counts. The rearrangement links TRBV7-2 to TRBJ2-3; D may be TRBD2 (5 bases). The CDR3 runs 14 residues. Germline lookup yields CDR1 SGHTA and CDR2 FQGNSA. V lost 7 bases, J lost 4 bases, and 15 bases lay in between. The CDR3 DNA is TGTGCCAGCACCTTCTACGGGGTCTCAGATACGCAGTATTTT. This translates into CASTFYGVSDTQYF.

The genes are TRBV5-1 and TRBJ1-1; TRBD1 might be the D (6 bases). This CDR3 is built from 14 residues. V was cut by 4 bases and J by 1 base, with 11 bases left in between. CDR1 is SGHRS and CDR2 is YFSETQ in the germline V gene. CDR3 bases: TGCGCCAGCAGCCAGGACAGACCGAACACTGAAGCTTTCTTT. Translation gives CASSQDRPNTEAFF.

This clone was recorded a few times. This chain joins TRBV4-3 and TRBJ1-3; D is undetermined. This CDR3 contains 16 residues. V was shortened by 0 bases and J by 0 bases, with 9 bases between the two germline ends. Germline CDR1 LGHNA, CDR2 YSLEER. CDR3 amino acids: CASSQESVSSGNTIYF. Here the CDR3 DNA reads TGCGCCAGCAGCCAAGAGTCCGTCAGCTCTGGAAACACCATATATTTT.

This clone has just a few counts. The rearrangement uses TRBV7-8 and TRBJ1-2; 7 nucleotides agree with TRBD1. Germline CDR1 is SGHVS and CDR2 is FQNEAQ. The CDR3 is 15 amino acids. Germline trimming cut 5 bases from V and 7 bases from J; bases unmatched to any gene: 13. CDR3 sequence: CASSPQTDRAFGYTF. CDR3 coding DNA: TGTGCCAGCAGCCCCCAGACAGACAGGGCGTTTGGCTACACCTTC.

The gene calls are TRBV9 and TRBJ1-1, with D tentatively TRBD1 (5 bases). The CDR3 consists of 17 residues. Trimming stripped 3 bases from V and 1 base from J, with 19 bases between. Germline V gene data show CDR1 as SGDLS and CDR2 as YYNGEE. CDR3 DNA sequence: TGTGCCAGCAGCGCCCCGCGACGGGGGAGGGGGAACACTGAAGCTTTCTTT. It codes for CASSAPRRGRGNTEAFF.

This clone was found a few times. The chain joins TRBV9 to TRBJ2-3; possible D gene TRBD1, 5 bases. CDR1 is SGDLS, CDR2 YYNGEE, per germline. The ends were cut back, 2 bases at V and 3 bases at J, with 22 bases in the middle. The CDR3 extends over 18 amino acids. The CDR3 DNA sequence: TGTGCCAGCAGCGTCCCCACAGGTGGTGGTTTGACGACAGATACGCAGTATTTT. This codes for CASSVPTGGGLTTDTQYF.

V usage is TRBV5-3 and J usage is TRBJ2-3; D ambiguous. TRBV5-3 is an ORF for which the function is uncertain. CDR3 length equals 11 residues. Trimming cost V 3 bases and J 5 bases, with 4 bases left between them. CDR3 region: CARSSLDTQYF. Written as DNA, the CDR3 is TGTGCCAGAAGCTCTCTAGATACGCAGTATTTT.

This clone was seen a single time. V usage is TRBV6-5 and J usage is TRBJ2-3, with 7 bases fitting TRBD1. The germline V gene encodes CDR1 MNHEY and CDR2 SVGAGI. The CDR3 has 14 residues. Losses at the gene ends were 5 bases for V and 2 bases for J; bases not matched to a gene: 4. For the CDR3, the DNA is TGTGCCAGCAGTGACAGGGCGAACACAGATACGCAGTATTTT. It yields the protein CASSDRANTDTQYF.

The chain recombines TRBV29-1 with TRBJ1-2, with D uncertain. Trimming stripped 7 bases from V and 0 bases from J, with 12 bases between. This CDR3 has 13 amino acids. Per germline, CDR1 SQVTM and CDR2 ANQGSEA. CDR3 loop: CSASETPNYGYTF. CDR3 DNA sequence: TGCAGCGCCTCCGAGACACCTAACTATGGCTACACCTTC.

The chain has TRBV7-2 and TRBJ2-1; tentative D call: TRBD1 (6 bases). The V end was cut by 2 bases, the J end by 10 bases, with 6 bases between. This CDR3 has 11 amino acids. Germline loops: CDR1 SGHTA, CDR2 FQGNSA. The CDR3 bases are TGTGCCAGCAGCTTAAGGGGGGAGCAGTTCTTC. This codes for CASSLRGEQFF.

V is TRBV5-6 and J is TRBJ1-4; TRBD1 agrees at 9 bases. The CDR3 loop spans 14 amino acids. V shed 5 bases, J shed 6 bases, and the junction held 5 bases outside the gene matches. Per the germline V gene, CDR1 is SGHDT and CDR2 is YYEEEE. CDR3 sequence reads: CASRRTGVHEKLFF. CDR3 DNA: TGTGCCAGCAGACGGACAGGGGTCCATGAAAAACTGTTTTTT. Full variable domain (missing parts from reference TRBV5-6 and TRBJ1-4): DAGVTQSPTHLIKTRGQQVTLRCSPKSGHDTVSWYQQALGQGPQFIFQYYEEEERQRGNFPDRFSGHQFPNYSSELNVNALLLGDSALYLCASRRTGVHEKLFFGSGTQLSVL.

This chain links TRBV6-5 with TRBJ1-6; 10 nucleotides line up with TRBD1. Looked up from germline, CDR1 is MNHEY and CDR2 is SVGAGI. V gave up 2 bases and J gave up 7 bases; unmatched junction bases: 5. The CDR3 extends over 16 amino acids. CDR3 amino acids: CASSYLGTGVNSPLHF. The CDR3 DNA follows: TGTGCCAGCAGTTACCTCGGGACAGGGGTCAATTCACCCCTCCACTTT.

The chain combines TRBV5-1 with TRBJ2-5; TRBD2 matches 9 bases. Germline CDR1 and CDR2: SGHRS and YFSETQ. Trimming removed 0 bases from V and 5 bases from J; junction bases left unmatched: 8. The CDR3 totals 16 residues. CDR3 sequence reads: CASSLAGGRAGETQYF. In DNA form, the CDR3 reads TGCGCCAGCAGCTTGGCGGGCGGGAGGGCCGGGGAGACCCAGTACTTC.

As regards this clone: One end of the junction is discordant with germline, which a read error may explain. This chain links TRBV5-1 with TRBJ1-2; 12 bases match TRBD1. The CDR3 has 15 residues. CDR1 is SGHRS and CDR2 is YFSETQ in the germline V gene. This CDR3 is CASSPGTGGVDGYPF. Here the CDR3 DNA reads TGCGCCAGCAGCCCAGGGACAGGGGGCGTCGATGGCTACCCCTTC.